The clone carrying this TCR beta chain was observed a few times. Universal primer sites and UMIs were introduced during 5'RACE template-switching synthesis of TCR cDNA. TCRdb reprocessed the 5' RACE reads with MiXCR, giving one entry per CDR3 protein. The sample holds a few hundred thousand distinct CDR3 sequences, around 9.3% seen once. This sample was taken from a study of T cells after yellow fever vaccination. Sequenced here: CD4+ T cells sorted from PBMCs, sampled 5 days after the yellow fever booster vaccination. This TCR came from a man aged 18-30 years who received the YFV17D yellow fever vaccine.

Here the CDR3 reads CASSHRNRPGELFF. The DNA of the CDR3 is TGTGCCAGCAGCCACCGCAACCGCCCCGGGGAGCTGTTTTTT. The rearrangement links TRBV12-3 or TRBV12-4 to TRBJ2-2, with unresolved D. Trimming removed 6 bases from V and 6 bases from J, with 14 bases in between. This CDR3 comprises 14 residues.